This T cell receptor (beta chain) came from a study of blood T cell repertoires in COVID-19. Participant age was about 18 to 89 years, and participants resided in roughly 25 US areas. Using immunoSEQ multiplex PCR, the repertoire was profiled, and TCRdb retains in-frame clones only, with some absent. The sample lists 150,000 to 200,000 clones; around 80% were seen once. What was sequenced was PBMCs or T cells enriched from blood (not recorded which). This TCR derives from a man aged 45-65 years who had recovered from COVID-19.

The CDR3 region is CASTPASGRSNEQFF. The DNA for the CDR3 is TGTGCCAGCACCCCCGCTAGCGGGAGATCGAATGAGCAGTTCTTC. The chain has TRBV28 and TRBJ2-1; 10 positions match TRBD2. CDR1 MDHEN and CDR2 SYDVKM come from the germline V gene. V dropped 7 bases and J dropped 7; count of bases not matched to a gene: 10. The CDR3 covers 15 residues.